Below, one TCR beta chain is given with its context. The junction had 9 bases not matched to a gene; V was cut back by 0 bases and J by 6 bases. From germline, CDR1 is SGHNT and CDR2 YENEEA. The CDR3 is made up of 18 amino acids. The sample comes from a study of OX40 agonist ivuxolimab in advanced cancers. About the research overall: Averaging around 60 years in age, with a range of about 23 to 85, the cohort was approximately 84% male.

Assay used: immunoSEQ multiplex PCR; TCRdb lists only in-frame clones, some missing. The table records around 41,000 clones, around four fifths of them present only once. The specimen comprised CD4+ or CD8+ T cells sorted from blood, sampled in a trial of the OX40 agonist ivuxolimab. The origin of this receptor is an adult with an advanced solid tumor such as melanoma, head and neck, liver or kidney cancer. The V call is TRBV11-3, the J call TRBJ2-4, with 12 bases lining up with TRBD1. The CDR3 loop reads CASSLEGTGGASRNIQYF. CDR3 nucleotides: TGTGCCAGCAGCTTAGAAGGGACAGGGGGCGCGTCCCGAAACATTCAGTACTTC.